Reported below is one TCR beta chain. The CDR3 has 14 amino acids. The germline gives CDR1 LNHNV, CDR2 YYDKDF (reference sequence). Trimming stripped 0 bases from V and 8 bases from J, with 10 bases between. Cohort assignment relied on participant-reported clinical history. In the study's own analysis: Estimated nucleated cell counts came from reference gene primer amplification. Method: immunoSEQ multiplex PCR; TCRdb's copy keeps in-frame clones and lacks some. D and trimming were read from the DNA, whereas the V and J calls and clone size are those reported in that table. Of roughly 170,000 clones listed, approximately 86% are singletons. These data are taken from a study of blood T cell repertoires in COVID-19. Overall study context: Samples of COVID-19 (acute and convalescent) were obtained from the United States, Italy and Spain. T cells, B-cell-depleted T cells, or PBMCs supplied cDNA or gDNA.

The material sequenced was PBMCs or T cells enriched from blood (not recorded which). This clonotype originated in a man in his sixties who had recovered from COVID-19. The chain joins TRBV15 to TRBJ1-4, with a tentative D call TRBD1 (5 bases). The CDR3 sequence: CATSRDRASEKLFF. In DNA form, the CDR3 reads TGTGCCACCAGCAGAGACAGGGCCTCCGAAAAACTGTTTTTT.